This entry lists 26 T cell receptor beta chains sequenced from one sample in a study of blood T cell repertoires in COVID-19. The data were produced by immunoSEQ multiplex PCR, yet TCRdb's version contains in-frame clones alone and is incomplete. In the table there are approximately 350,000 clones, more than 75% of which are singletons. Sequencing was performed on PBMCs or T cells enriched from blood (not recorded which). These receptors originate from a woman in her 30s who had recovered from COVID-19.

The gene calls are TRBV30 and TRBJ1-3; D possibly corresponds to TRBD1 (6 bases). V lost 7 bases and J 1 base, leaving 11 bases between the germline ends. Germline V CDR1 and CDR2: GTSNPN, SVGIG (reference sequence). The CDR3 spans 13 residues. CDR3 amino acids: CAYDGTSGNTIYF. The CDR3 DNA reads TGTGCCTACGACGGGACATCTGGAAACACCATATATTTT.

This chain uses TRBV6-5 with TRBJ1-5; D may be TRBD1 (6 bases). This CDR3 spans 13 amino acids. Germline V CDR1 and CDR2: MNHEY, SVGAGI. V dropped 5 bases and J dropped 4 bases, with 9 bases sitting between them. The CDR3 DNA reads as TGTGCCAGCAGTAGACAGGATAATCAGCCCCAGCATTTT. Its translation is CASSRQDNQPQHF.

The rearrangement links TRBV10-1 to TRBJ2-3; 10 bases align to TRBD2. CDR1 and CDR2 (germline): WNHNN, SYGVQD (reference sequence). The CDR3 is made up of 17 amino acids. Trimming at V came to 1 base and at J to 2 bases, leaving 6 bases not matched to a gene. The CDR3 reads CASSEWSSGSDTDTQYF. CDR3 sequence (DNA): TGCGCCAGCAGTGAGTGGTCTAGCGGGAGTGACACAGATACGCAGTATTTT.

The chain joins TRBV2 to TRBJ1-1, with D uncertain. CDR1 and CDR2 (germline): SNHLY, FYNNEI. The CDR3 loop spans 12 amino acids. V lost 8 bases and J 1 base, leaving 8 bases between the germline ends. CDR3 residues: CASLTPNTEAFF. The CDR3 coding sequence is TGTGCCAGCTTAACACCGAACACTGAAGCTTTCTTT.

The chain is built from TRBV5-8 and TRBJ1-2; D not resolved. Germline loops: CDR1 SGHTS, CDR2 YDEGEE. V was trimmed by 3 bases and J by 4 bases, leaving 16 bases between them. There are 15 residues in the CDR3. CDR3 DNA: TGTGCCAGCAGCTCAGACACCTCCCTTTTCTATGGCTACACCTTC. It codes for CASSSDTSLFYGYTF. Complete variable domain (other parts from reference TRBV5-8 and TRBJ1-2): EAGVTQSPTHLIKTRGQQATLRCSPISGHTSVYWYQQALGLGLQFLLWYDEGEERNRGNFPPRFSGRQFPNYSSELNVNALELEDSALYLCASSSDTSLFYGYTFGSGTRLTVV.

This clone is a singleton in its sample. The CDR3 nucleotides read TGTGCCAGTAGTAGCCGGGACTTGGCCTACGAGCAGTACTTC. Translating gives CASSSRDLAYEQYF. This rearrangement joins TRBV19 to TRBJ2-7, with a possible D match to TRBD2 (6 bases). The ends were cut back, 4 bases at V and 2 bases at J, with 12 bases in the middle. This CDR3 is 14 amino acids long. Germline V gene sequence: CDR1 LNHDA, CDR2 SQIVND (reference sequence).

This rearrangement joins TRBV5-1 to TRBJ2-1, with TRBD2 as a possible D gene (6 bases). Germline values: CDR1 SGHRS, CDR2 YFSETQ. Trimming stripped 3 bases from V and 7 bases from J, with 17 bases between. The CDR3 sequence is 15 residues long. The CDR3 sequence: CASSSLAVPRNEQFF. CDR3 DNA sequence: TGCGCCAGCAGCTCCTTAGCGGTCCCGAGGAATGAGCAGTTCTTC.

V is TRBV7-9 and J is TRBJ1-4; possible D gene TRBD1, 5 bases. The CDR3 is made up of 14 amino acids. V was pared by 1 base and J by 10 bases, with 13 bases between. Germline loops: CDR1 SEHNR, CDR2 FQNEAQ (reference sequence). The CDR3: CASSLDGFGAKLFF. The CDR3, as DNA: TGTGCCAGCAGCTTAGATGGATTTGGGGCAAAACTGTTTTTT.

The V and J genes are TRBV2 and TRBJ1-6; TRBD1 might be the D (6 bases). The germline V gene has CDR1 SNHLY and CDR2 FYNNEI. CDR3 length equals 15 residues. V gave up 2 bases and J gave up 8 bases, with 13 bases separating them. In DNA form, the CDR3 reads TGTGCCAGCAGTGAACGAAGGCAGGGGTATTCACCCCTCCACTTT. Residues: CASSERRQGYSPLHF.

The V and J genes are TRBV6-5 and TRBJ1-2, with D maybe TRBD1 (6 bases). Germline V gene data show CDR1 as MNHEY and CDR2 as SVGAGI. This CDR3 is built from 15 residues. V lost 7 bases to trimming and J lost 4 bases, with 19 bases between them. The CDR3 bases are TGTGCCAGCAATGCCGGGACACTCATTCTCTATGGCTACACCTTC. Translated: CASNAGTLILYGYTF.

The CDR3 reads CASTRTGDYGYTF. The CDR3, as DNA: TGTGCCAGCACGCGGACAGGGGACTATGGCTACACCTTC. V gene TRBV9 combines with J gene TRBJ1-2; 9 nucleotides align to TRBD1. This CDR3 is built from 13 residues. Germline values: CDR1 SGDLS, CDR2 YYNGEE. The trim removed 6 bases at V and 3 bases at J, leaving 3 bases unmatched.

V and J are TRBV5-1 and TRBJ1-2; D possibly corresponds to TRBD1 (6 bases). The germline CDR1 and CDR2 sequences are SGHRS and YFSETQ. This CDR3 has 15 amino acids. Between the trimmed V and J ends, which lost 0 bases and 0 bases, there was a span of 9 bases. This chain's CDR3 is CASSLGDTTNYGYTF. As DNA, the CDR3 is TGCGCCAGCAGCTTGGGGGACACAACTAACTATGGCTACACCTTC.

This clone occurred once. The V and J genes are TRBV14 and TRBJ2-1; 10 bases fit TRBD1. Losses at the gene ends were 4 bases for V and 5 bases for J; bases not matched to a gene: 5. Germline V gene sequence: CDR1 SGHDN, CDR2 FVKESK. The CDR3 runs 15 residues. The CDR3 DNA reads as TGTGCCAGCAGCCCCGGGACAGGGGTCCACAATGAGCAGTTCTTC. Its protein product is CASSPGTGVHNEQFF.

The chain couples TRBV28 to TRBJ2-3; D is possibly TRBD2 (7 bases). CDR3 length equals 16 residues. Germline-derived CDR1 and CDR2 are MDHEN and SYDVKM. Trimming stripped 4 bases from V and 3 bases from J, with 17 bases between. The CDR3 DNA reads as TGTGCCAGCAGTTCAGGGAGGGCAGGGGTAACAGATACGCAGTATTTT. It is translated as CASSSGRAGVTDTQYF.

J is TRBJ1-6 and V is TRBV15; tentative D call: TRBD1 (5 bases). Trimming removed 0 bases from V and 13 bases from J, with 13 bases in between. Germline V gene lookup returns CDR1 LNHNV and CDR2 YYDKDF (reference sequence). This CDR3 has 14 residues. The DNA of the CDR3 is TGTGCCACCAGCAGAGAGGGGGGAGTATCGCCCCTCCACTTT. Its translation: CATSREGGVSPLHF.

The chain links TRBV6-5 to TRBJ2-7, with 9 bases fitting TRBD1. The CDR3 has 16 amino acids. Trimming cost V 2 bases and J 4 bases; bases outside gene matches: 9. The germline CDR1 and CDR2 sequences are MNHEY and SVGAGI. CDR3 DNA: TGTGCCAGCAGTTACGGGACAGGGACTGGAATGTACGAGCAGTACTTC. Translating gives CASSYGTGTGMYEQYF.

The chain has TRBV12-3 or TRBV12-4 and TRBJ2-1; 7 bases align to TRBD1. The CDR3 has 13 amino acids. J lost 8 bases, V lost 6 bases, and 7 bases had no gene match. CDR3 sequence (DNA): TGTGCCAGCAGGACAGGGTGGACTGATGAGCAGTTCTTC. As protein: CASRTGWTDEQFF.

A single count supports this clone. The CDR3 reads CASSLTGGYEQYF. The DNA for the CDR3 is TGTGCCAGCAGCCTTACCGGGGGGTACGAGCAGTACTTC. J is TRBJ2-7 and V is TRBV3-1 (or the pseudogene TRBV3-2), with 7 bases matching TRBD2. The CDR3 loop spans 13 amino acids. Germline V gene sequence: CDR1 LGHDT, CDR2 YNNKEL (reference sequence). V lost 4 bases, J lost 4 bases, and 4 bases stayed unmatched.

The genes are TRBV28 and TRBJ2-5; D is possibly TRBD1 (5 bases). Germline CDR1 reads MDHEN; CDR2 reads SYDVKM. The CDR3 is 14 residues long. V lost 1 base and J 4 bases, leaving 10 bases between the germline ends. The CDR3: CASSLLGQGETQYF. The CDR3 DNA follows: TGTGCCAGCAGTTTATTAGGGCAGGGAGAGACCCAGTACTTC.

CDR3 sequence: CSVERPQGHYGYTF. CDR3 nucleotides: TGCAGCGTTGAAAGGCCACAGGGGCACTATGGCTACACCTTC. The chain has TRBV29-1 and TRBJ1-2; 7 nucleotides agree with TRBD1. The CDR3 length is 14 residues. Trimming took 2 bases from V and 3 from J; bases not matched to a gene: 6. Per germline, CDR1 SQVTM and CDR2 ANQGSEA.

For the CDR3, the DNA is TGCGCCAGCAGCTTGGCCGGGTCGGGCAGGACAGGCACTGAAGCTTTCTTT. Its translation: CASSLAGSGRTGTEAFF. The chain joins TRBV5-1 to TRBJ1-1; 7 bases agree with TRBD1. Germline trimming cut 0 bases from V and 4 bases from J; bases unmatched to any gene: 12. CDR3 length: 17 amino acids. The germline V gene encodes CDR1 SGHRS and CDR2 YFSETQ. Filled out from reference TRBV5-1 and TRBJ1-1, the complete variable domain reads KAGVTQTPRYLIKTRGQQVTLSCSPISGHRSVSWYQQTPGQGLQFLFEYFSETQRNKGNFPGRFSGRQFSNSRSEMNVSTLELGDSALYLCASSLAGSGRTGTEAFFGQGTRLTVV.

The chain joins TRBV27 to TRBJ2-6, with 7 bases aligning to TRBD1. Trimming at V came to 3 bases and at J to 1 base, leaving 3 bases not matched to a gene. The CDR3 consists of 16 residues. Germline V CDR1 and CDR2: MNHEY, SMNVEV (reference sequence). CDR3 amino acids: CASSFARGSGANVLTF. As DNA, the CDR3 is TGTGCCAGCAGTTTCGCCAGGGGGTCTGGGGCCAACGTCCTGACTTTC.

The chain joins TRBV5-1 to TRBJ1-2; D gene uncertain. The CDR3 totals 15 residues. Trimming shortened V by 0 bases and J by 7 bases, and 16 bases separated the two germline ends. Germline V gives CDR1 SGHRS, CDR2 YFSETQ. The CDR3 protein is CASSLAERREGGYTF. CDR3 nucleotides: TGCGCCAGCAGCTTGGCCGAACGGAGGGAGGGTGGCTACACCTTC.

The rearrangement uses TRBV6-5 and TRBJ1-5, with a possible D match to TRBD1 (6 bases). Germline V lookup: CDR1 MNHEY, CDR2 SVGAGI. Trimming took 6 bases from V and 7 from J, leaving 19 bases between them. The CDR3 loop spans 15 amino acids. The DNA for the CDR3 is TGTGCCAGCAGGCCGTCCCAGGGGAGCGGCCAGCCCCAGCATTTT. It specifies CASRPSQGSGQPQHF.

This clone was detected once. The chain employs TRBV7-6 and TRBJ2-1, with TRBD2 identical over 12 bases. This CDR3 region has 17 residues. Germline assignment: CDR1 SGHVS and CDR2 FNYEAQ. V trimming: 5 bases; J trimming: 2 bases; junction bases outside the gene matches: 7. Written as DNA, the CDR3 is TGTGCCAGCAGCCGTATTTCTAGCGGGGGGGCCTACAATGAGCAGTTCTTC. It specifies CASSRISSGGAYNEQFF. Together with reference TRBV7-6 and TRBJ2-1, the CDR3 gives the full variable domain: GAGVSQSPRYKVTKRGQDVALRCDPISGHVSLYWYRQALGQGPEFLTYFNYEAQQDKSGLPNDRFSAERPEGSISTLTIQRTEQRDSAMYRCASSRISSGGAYNEQFFGPGTRLTVL.

The chain combines TRBV7-9 with TRBJ2-7; 7 bases are shared with TRBD1. Germline V CDR1 and CDR2: SEHNR, FQNEAQ (reference sequence). The CDR3 is 15 amino acids. The V gene end was trimmed by 6 bases and the J gene end by 6 bases; junction bases not matched to a gene: 14. CDR3 DNA sequence: TGTGCCAGCAGTTCCTCAACAGGGGATCAGCGCGAGCAGTACTTC. Residues: CASSSSTGDQREQYF.